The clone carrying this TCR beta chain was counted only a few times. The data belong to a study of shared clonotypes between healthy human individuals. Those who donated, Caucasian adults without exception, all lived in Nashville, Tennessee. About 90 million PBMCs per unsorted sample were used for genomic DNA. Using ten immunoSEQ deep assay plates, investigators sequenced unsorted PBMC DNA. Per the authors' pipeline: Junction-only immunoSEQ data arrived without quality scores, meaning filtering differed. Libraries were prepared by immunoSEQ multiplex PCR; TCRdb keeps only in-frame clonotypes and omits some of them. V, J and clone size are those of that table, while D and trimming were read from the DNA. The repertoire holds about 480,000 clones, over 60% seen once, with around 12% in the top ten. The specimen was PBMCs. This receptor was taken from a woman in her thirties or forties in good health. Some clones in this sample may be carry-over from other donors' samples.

The CDR3 loop is CATSSLGKSSGANVLTF. The CDR3 DNA sequence: TGTGCCACCTCGTCGTTAGGCAAGAGCTCTGGGGCCAACGTCCTGACTTTC. V gene TRBV19 combines with J gene TRBJ2-6; D not resolved. The germline V gene encodes CDR1 LNHDA and CDR2 SQIVND (reference sequence). This CDR3 is 17 amino acids long. V was shortened by 10 bases and J by 0 bases, with 19 bases between the two germline ends.